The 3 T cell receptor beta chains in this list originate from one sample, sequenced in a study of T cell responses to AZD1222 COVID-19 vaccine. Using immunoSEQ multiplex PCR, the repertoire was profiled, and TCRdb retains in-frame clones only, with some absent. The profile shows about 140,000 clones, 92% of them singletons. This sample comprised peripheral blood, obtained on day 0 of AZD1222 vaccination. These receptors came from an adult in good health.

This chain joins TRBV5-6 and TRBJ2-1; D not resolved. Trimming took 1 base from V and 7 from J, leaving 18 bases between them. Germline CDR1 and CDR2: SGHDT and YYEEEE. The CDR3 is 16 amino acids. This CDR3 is CASSLLGLSGRNEQFF. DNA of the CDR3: TGTGCCAGCAGCTTGTTGGGCTTGTCAGGAAGGAATGAGCAGTTCTTC.

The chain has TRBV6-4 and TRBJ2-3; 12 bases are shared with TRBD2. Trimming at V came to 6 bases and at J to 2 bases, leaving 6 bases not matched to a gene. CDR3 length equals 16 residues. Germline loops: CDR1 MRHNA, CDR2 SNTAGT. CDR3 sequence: CASSKTSGGPTDTQYF. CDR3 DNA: TGTGCCAGCAGCAAGACTAGCGGGGGCCCCACAGATACGCAGTATTTT.

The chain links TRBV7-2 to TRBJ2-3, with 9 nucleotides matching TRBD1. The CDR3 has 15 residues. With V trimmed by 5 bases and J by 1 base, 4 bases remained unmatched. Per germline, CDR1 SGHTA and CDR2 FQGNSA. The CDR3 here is CASSLRTGGTDTQYF. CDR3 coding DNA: TGTGCCAGCAGCCTACGGACAGGGGGCACAGATACGCAGTATTTT.